These 9 T cell receptor beta chains were all obtained from the same sample, sequenced in a study of Ad26.COV2.S vaccination and SARS-CoV-2 variants. Treatment indicated: 15 to 20 received Ad26.COV2.S at low or high dose, single or two shots; several received placebo; per-sample allocation not given. Specimen acquisition occurred on day 63 following the initial vaccine or placebo injection. The protocol was immunoSEQ multiplex PCR, while the TCRdb copy is restricted to in-frame clones and leaves out a portion. The data hold 300,000 to 400,000 clones, with about 82% observed a single time. The material was peripheral blood, obtained in a trial of Ad26.COV2.S vaccine versus placebo. These receptors all come from a person between 18 and 65 years old who received the Ad26.COV2.S COVID-19 vaccine or a placebo.

The gene calls are TRBV5-1 and TRBJ2-1, with 7 bases fitting TRBD1. Germline loops: CDR1 SGHRS, CDR2 YFSETQ. The trim removed 0 bases at V and 3 bases at J, leaving 3 bases unmatched. The CDR3 runs to 15 residues. The CDR3 DNA reads TGCGCCAGCAGCTTGGAGGGACAGCACTACAATGAGCAGTTCTTC. Translating gives CASSLEGQHYNEQFF.

This clone was counted between two and nine times. The chain uses TRBV6-5 and TRBJ2-7, with 8 bases identical to TRBD1. Germline loops: CDR1 MNHEY, CDR2 SVGAGI. The CDR3 contains 16 residues. V shed 2 bases, J shed 7 bases, and the junction held 13 bases outside the gene matches. For the CDR3, the DNA is TGTGCCAGCAGTTACGCAAGCGACAGGGGAGAAGGGGAGCAGTACTTC. This translates into CASSYASDRGEGEQYF.

The chain carries TRBV7-2 and TRBJ1-2; D gene unclear. Looked up from germline, CDR1 is SGHTA and CDR2 is FQGNSA. The CDR3 loop spans 17 amino acids. V shed 1 base and J shed 4 bases, with 19 bases lying between them. The CDR3 loop reads CASSLGRSRGGGYGYTF. As DNA, the CDR3 is TGTGCCAGCAGCTTAGGGAGATCACGGGGAGGCGGCTATGGCTACACCTTC.

The rearrangement uses TRBV25-1 and TRBJ2-1; 11 bases map to TRBD2. The CDR3 contains 17 residues. Germline loops: CDR1 MGHDK, CDR2 SYGVNS. V gave up 5 bases and J gave up 8 bases; unmatched junction bases: 14. In DNA form, the CDR3 reads TGTGCCAGCAGTAATCTAGCGGGGGGCCACCTTGGGGATGAGCAGTTCTTC. This encodes CASSNLAGGHLGDEQFF.

This clone was counted between two and nine times. The chain links TRBV28 to TRBJ1-3; D unclear. The V end was cut by 1 base, the J end by 1 base, with 8 bases between. Germline CDR1 is MDHEN and CDR2 is SYDVKM. The CDR3 consists of 15 residues. This CDR3 reads CASSLSAGSGNTIYF. The CDR3, as DNA: TGTGCCAGCAGTTTATCCGCCGGATCTGGAAACACCATATATTTT.

The chain has TRBV28 and TRBJ1-1, with TRBD1 matching over 7 bases. Trimming took 3 bases from V and 4 from J; bases not matched to a gene: 8. Germline CDR1 reads MDHEN; CDR2 reads SYDVKM. The length of the CDR3 is 15 residues. The CDR3 is CASSFQTGLGTEAFF. The CDR3 DNA reads TGTGCCAGCAGTTTTCAGACAGGGTTGGGCACTGAAGCTTTCTTT.

The V and J genes are TRBV18 and TRBJ1-3, with 8 bases identical to TRBD1. Per the germline V gene, CDR1 is KGHSH and CDR2 is LQKENI. The CDR3 totals 15 residues. The trim removed 3 bases at V and 4 bases at J, leaving 5 bases unmatched. The CDR3 region has the DNA TGTGCCAGCTCACCTTCACGGGACAGGGGAAACACCATATATTTT. This codes for CASSPSRDRGNTIYF.

This clone was detected ten times or more. The chain has TRBV10-2 and TRBJ2-1, with 7 nucleotides matching TRBD1. Germline CDR1 WSHSY, CDR2 SAAADI. CDR3 length: 14 amino acids. Trimming at V came to 10 bases and at J to 5 bases, leaving 11 bases not matched to a gene. The CDR3: CATQTGNGDNEQFF. For the CDR3, the DNA is TGCGCCACACAGACAGGGAACGGGGACAATGAGCAGTTCTTC.

V gene TRBV11-2 combines with J gene TRBJ1-3; D gene ambiguous. Trimming shortened V by 3 bases and J by 0 bases, and 9 bases separated the two germline ends. This CDR3 has 15 amino acids. The germline gives CDR1 SGHAT, CDR2 FQNNGV. The chain's CDR3 is CASSFSRHSGNTIYF. CDR3 DNA sequence: TGTGCCAGCAGCTTCTCCCGACACTCTGGAAACACCATATATTTT.